This entry concerns a single TCR beta chain. Its antigen is not known. Treatment for every participant with HIV took place in the United States. Assay version v3.0 of immunoSEQ was used, and it was run at survey level. Measured with immunoSEQ multiplex PCR; TCRdb has only the in-frame clones, and not every one. This sample has approximately 22,000 clones, with 84% found just once. The ends lost 5 bases at V and 6 bases at J; junction bases unmatched: 7. This CDR3 comprises 14 residues. CDR1 and CDR2 from the germline V gene are MDHEN and SYDVKM. The data were taken from a study of long-term antiretroviral therapy in people with HIV. Findings of the study overall: Pre-ART expanded clones dominated the repertoire at every time point.

The chain employs TRBV28 and TRBJ1-2; 9 nucleotides match TRBD1. The origin of this receptor is a middle-aged man with HIV. The material was unsorted PBMCs, obtained 0.5 years before starting antiretroviral therapy. For the CDR3, the DNA is TGTGCCAGCAGTACGGACAGGGGTCGGCATGGCTACACCTTC. This translates into CASSTDRGRHGYTF.